The sequence of this TCR beta chain was determined in a study of blood T cell repertoires in COVID-19. Looking at the study overall: Whether acute or convalescent, the COVID-19 samples came from the United States, Italy and Spain. Sources were T cells, B-cell-depleted T cells, or PBMCs; the material itself was cDNA or gDNA.

Original methodology: Amplification of reference gene primers provided the estimated nucleated cell counts. Only in-frame clones appear in the TCRdb table, and some are missing; sequencing was by immunoSEQ multiplex PCR. The DNA gave D and trimming, while V, J and clone size come from that table. Altogether around 140,000 clones are present, 80% being singletons, with the ten largest covering approximately 3.5%. Trimming pared 3 bases from V and 9 bases from J, leaving 15 bases between. CDR3 length equals 14 residues. Germline V CDR1 and CDR2: KGHSH, LQKENI. Sequenced sample: peripheral blood. The V and J genes are TRBV18 and TRBJ2-1; D possibly corresponds to TRBD2 (5 bases). The sequence was obtained from a man between 65 and 85 years old who had recovered from COVID-19. CDR3 loop: CASSPFPLRGEQFF. CDR3 bases: TGTGCCAGCTCACCCTTCCCCCTTCGGGGTGAGCAGTTCTTC.